These T cell receptor beta chains were read from a single sample in a study of T cell responses to AZD1222 COVID-19 vaccine. Profiled with immunoSEQ multiplex PCR; TCRdb holds only in-frame clones, not every one. The table includes over 150,000 clones, approximately 90% detected once. This material consisted of peripheral blood, taken on day 0 of AZD1222 vaccination. These receptors all come from an adult in good health. CDR3s include the opening cysteine and the closing phenylalanine or tryptophan. The D gene is left open where the match is weak. Some rows mark clone size as missing; the rest say once, few, many or name a class of expanded clone.

size	V	J	D	DNA	CDR3
few	TRBV7-9	TRBJ2-7	.	TGTGCCAGCAGCTTTTGGAGCGGTTTCTCCTACGAGCAGTACTTC	CASSFWSGFSYEQYF
.	TRBV5-1	TRBJ2-3	.	TGCGCCAGCAGTCTCTGGCGGGGGCATTCCGATACGCAGTATTTT	CASSLWRGHSDTQYF
.	TRBV6-2/TRBV6-3	TRBJ1-2	.	TGTGCCAGCAGTTCGCCGGGCCTTACCTTGGGGAGCTACACCTTC	CASSSPGLTLGSYTF
.	TRBV5-1	TRBJ2-7	TRBD2	TGCGCCAGCAGCACCTCCTACGGGGGGACGGGATTGTACTTC	CASSTSYGGTGLYF
.	TRBV6-5	TRBJ1-2	.	TGTGCCAGCAGCCACGGACAGTGGGACTATGGCTACACCTTC	CASSHGQWDYGYTF
.	TRBV4-3	TRBJ1-1	TRBD1	TGCGCCAGCAGCCAGTTCCGGGACAGGGGTACTGAAGCTTTCTTT	CASSQFRDRGTEAFF
.	TRBV19	TRBJ1-2	.	TGTGCCAGTAGTCTCCGGTCGGCCGGAAGGCATGGCTACACCTTC	CASSLRSAGRHGYTF
.	TRBV6-5	TRBJ1-2	.	TGTGCCAGCAGTTCACCGACGGGGGTCTCTGGCTACACCTTC	CASSSPTGVSGYTF
.	TRBV10-2	TRBJ1-6	.	TGCGCCAGCAGTGATCCGCAGGGACTTAATTCACCCCTCCACTTT	CASSDPQGLNSPLHF
.	TRBV3-1/TRBV3-2	TRBJ1-4	TRBD1	TGTGCCAGCAGCCAACGACAGGGGCTTGCAACTAATGAAAAACTGTTTTTT	CASSQRQGLATNEKLFF
.	TRBV15	TRBJ2-2	TRBD2	TGTGCCACCAGCCCCAAAGGCAGCGGGAGGCACACCGGGGAGCTGTTTTTT	CATSPKGSGRHTGELFF
.	TRBV4-3	TRBJ2-7	.	TGCGCCAGCTCCCATACCCTTTATGCCTACGAGCAGTACTTC	CASSHTLYAYEQYF
.	TRBV5-1	TRBJ2-7	TRBD2	TGCGCCAGCAGCTTGGATTCGGGGGGGCCAAGAGAGCAGTACTTC	CASSLDSGGPREQYF
.	TRBV7-9	TRBJ1-4	.	TGTGCCAGCGTCCCCCTTTTTTCGGGTAATAATGAAAAACTGTTTTTT	CASVPLFSGNNEKLFF
.	TRBV7-3	TRBJ1-1	TRBD1	TGTGCCAGCAGCTCGAGACAGGGGGCTGTCACTGAAGCTTTCTTT	CASSSRQGAVTEAFF
once	TRBV15	TRBJ1-6	.	TGTGCCACCAGCAGAGATATGGCGTCCAGTTCACCCCTCCACTTT	CATSRDMASSSPLHF
.	TRBV14	TRBJ1-2	.	TGTGCCAGCAGCCAAGAGGGGAGGGATATCGGCTACACCTTC	CASSQEGRDIGYTF
.	TRBV27	TRBJ2-2	.	TGTGCCAGCAGTAGAACAGGGACCGCGAACACCGGGGAGCTGTTTTTT	CASSRTGTANTGELFF
.	TRBV6-2/TRBV6-3	TRBJ1-2	.	TGTGCCAGCAGTTACGAGGAGTGGGCAGGGACCTATGGCTACACCTTC	CASSYEEWAGTYGYTF
.	TRBV28	TRBJ1-1	.	TGTGCCAGCAGGCTTGACCCGGCCAGATCCACTGAAGCTTTCTTT	CASRLDPARSTEAFF
few	TRBV19	TRBJ2-7	TRBD1	TGTGCCAGTAGGGGTACAGGGGAAGCGACCTACGAGCAGTACTTC	CASRGTGEATYEQYF
.	TRBV11-2	TRBJ2-2	TRBD2	TGTGCCAGCATTAGGGGGACTAGCGTCACCGGGGAGCTGTTTTTT	CASIRGTSVTGELFF
.	TRBV6-5	TRBJ1-6	.	TGTGCCAGCGGTCACCAGGGTAAGGATTCACCCCTCCACTTT	CASGHQGKDSPLHF
.	TRBV9	TRBJ1-1	.	TGTGCCAGCAGCCCCCAGACAGCGACCTTCAACACTGAAGCTTTCTTT	CASSPQTATFNTEAFF
.	TRBV24-1	TRBJ1-1	.	TGTGCCACCCGCCGGGGGGGAGACACTGAAGCTTTCTTT	CATRRGGDTEAFF
.	TRBV28	TRBJ2-2	.	TGTGCCAGCAAACGTGGAGGCTCGAACACCGGGGAGCTGTTTTTT	CASKRGGSNTGELFF
.	TRBV30	TRBJ1-1	.	TGTGCCTCGATACACCGTCACACGAACACTGAAGCTTTCTTT	CASIHRHTNTEAFF
.	TRBV19	TRBJ2-6	.	TGTGCCAGTAGTATAGATGGAGTCGGGACGGGTTTCTCTGGGGCCAACGTCCTGACTTTC	CASSIDGVGTGFSGANVLTF
.	TRBV4-3	TRBJ2-1	TRBD2	TGCGCCAGCAGCCGCATGGCTAGCGGGAGGAATGAGCAGTTCTTC	CASSRMASGRNEQFF
.	TRBV5-1	TRBJ2-5	TRBD1	TGCGCCAGCAGCTGGACAGGGGAGTTACGGGAGACCCAGTACTTC	CASSWTGELRETQYF
.	TRBV28	TRBJ2-7	.	TGTGCCAGCAGTTTTACTACCAGCGTCCACGAGCAGTACTTC	CASSFTTSVHEQYF
.	TRBV18	TRBJ2-5	.	TGTGCCAGCTCACCACCGACCGCTGACACCCAAGAGACCCAGTACTTC	CASSPPTADTQETQYF
.	TRBV9	TRBJ2-1	TRBD2	TGTGCCAGCAGCGTAGCTACCGGACTAGCAGCCCACAATGAGCAGTTCTTC	CASSVATGLAAHNEQFF
.	TRBV28	TRBJ1-2	TRBD1	TGTGCCAGCAGCGACGGGACAGGGAATGGCTACACCTTC	CASSDGTGNGYTF
.	TRBV5-5	TRBJ2-5	TRBD2	TGTGCCAGCAGCTTGCTAGCGGAAGAGACCCAGTACTTC	CASSLLAEETQYF
.	TRBV25-1	TRBJ2-3	TRBD1	TGTGCCAGCAGTGTACGACAGGGGTCTAGCACAGATACGCAGTATTTT	CASSVRQGSSTDTQYF
.	TRBV27	TRBJ1-2	.	TGTGCCAGCCTTCTTCCTAACACCTTC	CASLLPNTF
.	TRBV6-5	TRBJ2-7	.	TGTGCCAGCAGGTACGACAGTTCTCCTTCCTACGAGCAGTACTTC	CASRYDSSPSYEQYF
.	TRBV4-2	TRBJ2-3	TRBD2	TGTGCCAGCAGCCAAGATTTCGGTCTAGCGGGAAGGAATACGCAGTATTTT	CASSQDFGLAGRNTQYF
.	TRBV5-1	TRBJ2-3	.	TGCGCCAGCAGCTTGGGCAGGGGTCAAAACACAGATACGCAGTATTTT	CASSLGRGQNTDTQYF
.	TRBV28	TRBJ1-6	TRBD1	TGTGCCAGCAGTTTATCCAGGGGGCTAGGCTCCTATAATTCACCCCTCCACTTT	CASSLSRGLGSYNSPLHF
.	TRBV7-2	TRBJ1-1	.	TGTGCCAGCAGCTTAGGGGGAACCCTCTCGGGGAACACTGAAGCTTTCTTT	CASSLGGTLSGNTEAFF